The T cell receptor beta chain described here comes from a study of blood T cell repertoires in COVID-19. CDR1 and CDR2 (germline): LGHDT, YNNKEL (reference sequence). The CDR3 is 17 residues long. V shed 3 bases, J shed 9 bases, and the junction held 13 bases outside the gene matches. In the study's own analysis: Using reference gene primer amplification, nucleated cell counts were estimated. Sequenced by immunoSEQ multiplex PCR; TCRdb stores in-frame clones only, minus some. V, J and clone size are taken as reported in that table, and D and trimming were inferred from the DNA itself. The sample has around 150,000 clones, 84% seen once.

The specimen was peripheral blood. This receptor was taken from a woman in her fifties or sixties with acute or convalescent COVID-19. This rearrangement joins TRBV3-1 (or the pseudogene TRBV3-2) to TRBJ2-7; 14 bases agree with TRBD2. This CDR3 is CASSHSLGLAGEEGQYF. The DNA for the CDR3 is TGTGCCAGCAGCCACTCCCTGGGACTAGCGGGAGAGGAGGGGCAGTACTTC.